Following are 10 T cell receptor beta chains from one sample sequenced in a study of CD8+ T cells in alopecia areata. Isolated RNA was reverse transcribed into cDNA used as the sequencing template. TCRdb keeps only in-frame clones here, not all; method: immunoSEQ multiplex PCR. Seen here are 120,000 to 150,000 clones, roughly 50% observed once, and the top ten hold over 5.5%. Sample: CD4+ T cells sorted from blood. Receptor source: a human donor with alopecia areata.

This clone was seen only a few times. J is TRBJ2-1 and V is TRBV28; tentative D call: TRBD2 (7 bases). Germline V lookup: CDR1 MDHEN, CDR2 SYDVKM. The V gene lost 7 bases and the J gene lost 7 bases, with 20 bases spanning the gap. CDR3 length: 15 amino acids. The CDR3 DNA follows: TGTGCCAGCATCTGGGGGGGGACAAGAGGAAATGAGCAGTTCTTC. Its translation is CASIWGGTRGNEQFF.

The CDR3 here is CASHPSGTRDEQYF. CDR3 nucleotide sequence: TGTGCCAGCCACCCTAGCGGGACGAGGGACGAGCAGTACTTC. This sequence joins TRBV6-5 and TRBJ2-7; the match to TRBD2 covers 9 bases. CDR3 length: 14 amino acids. Germline V gene data show CDR1 as MNHEY and CDR2 as SVGAGI. V dropped 8 bases and J dropped 5; count of bases not matched to a gene: 10.

This sequence joins TRBV30 and TRBJ2-5; TRBD1 aligns across 8 bases. V trimming: 5 bases; J trimming: 4 bases; junction bases outside the gene matches: 9. The CDR3 extends over 14 amino acids. CDR1 and CDR2 (germline): GTSNPN, SVGIG (reference sequence). The CDR3 region has the DNA TGTGCCTGGTTTGGGACAGGCAGAGGAGAGACCCAGTACTTC. It translates to CAWFGTGRGETQYF.

This clone has only a few counts. One junction end disagrees with the germline gene, perhaps due to a read error. The rearrangement joins TRBV5-6 to TRBJ2-1; D may correspond to TRBD1 or TRBD2 (5 bases each). CDR1 is SGHDT and CDR2 is YYEEEE in the germline V gene. This CDR3 has 11 amino acids. The CDR3 sequence is CARPRGPEPFF. DNA for the CDR3: TGTGCCAGGCCCCGGGGCCCAGAGCCGTTCTTC.

The DNA for the CDR3 is TGTGCCTGGAGTGTAGCTCTAGCCAAAAACATTCAGTACTTC. Residues: CAWSVALAKNIQYF. The genes are TRBV30 and TRBJ2-4; D unclear. The CDR3 runs 14 residues. CDR1 and CDR2 from the germline V gene are GTSNPN and SVGIG (reference sequence). V was clipped by 0 bases and J by 0 bases, with 6 bases between them. The variable domain in full, with the rest retrieved from reference TRBV30 and TRBJ2-4, is SQTIHQWPATLVQPVGSPLSLECTVEGTSNPNLYWYRQAAGRGLQLLFYSVGIGQISSEVPQNLSASRPQDRQFILSSKKLLLSDSGFYLCAWSVALAKNIQYFGAGTRLSVL.

The J gene is TRBJ2-7, the V gene TRBV28; no clear D. This CDR3 comprises 14 residues. The V gene's germline CDR1 is MDHEN and CDR2 SYDVKM. V shed 5 bases and J shed 5 bases, with 16 bases lying between them. The CDR3: CASSPRASPHEQYF. DNA of the CDR3: TGTGCCAGCAGTCCTAGGGCTTCGCCGCACGAGCAGTACTTC.

This chain joins TRBV5-1 and TRBJ1-1; D gene ambiguous. Between the trimmed V and J ends, which lost 3 bases and 4 bases, there was a span of 10 bases. Germline V gene data show CDR1 as SGHRS and CDR2 as YFSETQ. The CDR3 spans 13 residues. CDR3 sequence (DNA): TGCGCCAGCAGCTCTGATTTGGGCACTGAAGCTTTCTTT. This encodes CASSSDLGTEAFF.

V and J are TRBV29-1 and TRBJ2-3, with 7 bases that match TRBD1. Trimming removed 3 bases from V and 1 base from J; junction bases left unmatched: 4. The germline V gene has CDR1 SQVTM and CDR2 ANQGSEA. This CDR3 has 14 amino acids. CDR3 loop: CSVETGFGTDTQYF. CDR3 bases: TGCAGCGTTGAGACAGGGTTTGGCACAGATACGCAGTATTTT.

This clone showed up just a few times. V usage is TRBV4-2 and J usage is TRBJ2-5, with D maybe TRBD1 (6 bases). Trimming cost V 1 base and J 0 bases, with 15 bases left between them. The V gene's germline CDR1 is LGHNA and CDR2 YNFKEQ. The CDR3 spans 17 residues. CDR3 region: CASSQGPQGRDQETQYF. DNA of the CDR3: TGTGCCAGCAGCCAAGGGCCGCAGGGGCGAGACCAAGAGACCCAGTACTTC.

This clone was detected a few times. The V and J genes are TRBV6-4 and TRBJ2-2; D remains unclear. Germline V lookup: CDR1 MRHNA, CDR2 SNTAGT. V was shortened by 6 bases and J by 4 bases, with 6 bases between the two germline ends. This CDR3 has 12 amino acids. CDR3 nucleotide sequence: TGTGCCAGCAGATCCCTCACCGGGGAGCTGTTTTTT. It encodes CASRSLTGELFF.